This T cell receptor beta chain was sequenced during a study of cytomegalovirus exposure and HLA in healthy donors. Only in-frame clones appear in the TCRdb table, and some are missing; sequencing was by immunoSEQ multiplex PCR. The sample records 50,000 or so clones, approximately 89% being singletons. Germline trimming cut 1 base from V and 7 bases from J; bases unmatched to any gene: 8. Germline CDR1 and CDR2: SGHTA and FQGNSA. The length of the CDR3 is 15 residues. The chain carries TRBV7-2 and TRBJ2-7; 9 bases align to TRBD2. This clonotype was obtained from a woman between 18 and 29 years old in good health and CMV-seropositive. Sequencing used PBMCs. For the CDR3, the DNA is TGTGCCAGCAGCTTAGGAGGCGGGGGGGCTCGGGAGCAGTACTTC. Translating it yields CASSLGGGGAREQYF.